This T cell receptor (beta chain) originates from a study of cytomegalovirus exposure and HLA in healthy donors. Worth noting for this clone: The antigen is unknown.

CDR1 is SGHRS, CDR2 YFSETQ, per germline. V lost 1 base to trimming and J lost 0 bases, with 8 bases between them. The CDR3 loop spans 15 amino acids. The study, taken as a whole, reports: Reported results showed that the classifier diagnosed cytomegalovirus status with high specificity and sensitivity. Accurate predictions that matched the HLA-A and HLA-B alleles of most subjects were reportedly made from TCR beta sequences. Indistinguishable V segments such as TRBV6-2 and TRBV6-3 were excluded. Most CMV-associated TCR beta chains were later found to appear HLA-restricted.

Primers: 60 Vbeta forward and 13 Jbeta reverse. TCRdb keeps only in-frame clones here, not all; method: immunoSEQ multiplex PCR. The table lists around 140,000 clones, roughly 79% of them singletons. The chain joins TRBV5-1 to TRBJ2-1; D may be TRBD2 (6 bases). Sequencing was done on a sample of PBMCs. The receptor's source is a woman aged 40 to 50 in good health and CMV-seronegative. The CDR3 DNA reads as TGCGCCAGCAGCTTGCCGCGGGGCTCCTACAATGAGCAGTTCTTC. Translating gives CASSLPRGSYNEQFF.